These 3 T cell receptor beta chains originate from one sample sequenced in a study of blood T cell repertoires in COVID-19 (TCRdb year 2020). The library was built by means of the immunoSEQ multiplex PCR assay. The source is immuneACCESS, and TCRdb retained only in-frame sequences with V and J called. Part of the clones is not carried over; for the studies checked, unresolved V genes explain less than half of this, and the remainder is unexplained. The sample table records 380,000 or so clones; roughly 86% of these occur just once. The top ten constitute about 1.5% of the sample. Sequencing was done on a sample of PBMCs or T cells enriched from blood (not recorded which). These receptors originate from a man younger than 40 who had recovered from COVID-19.

The V call is TRBV5-4, the J call TRBJ2-5; TRBD1 matches at 7 bases. The germline gives CDR1 SGHNT, CDR2 YYREEE (reference sequence). CDR3 length equals 14 residues. J gave up 2 bases and V 4 bases, and 5 bases lay outside the gene matches. This chain's CDR3 is CASSPPGQQETQYF. CDR3 sequence (DNA): TGTGCCAGCAGCCCCCCGGGACAGCAAGAGACCCAGTACTTC.

This chain connects TRBV10-3 to TRBJ1-5, with D maybe TRBD1 (5 bases). Trimming shortened V by 8 bases and J by 4 bases, and 9 bases separated the two germline ends. Germline CDR1 is ENHRY and CDR2 is SYGVKD. The CDR3 length is 12 residues. In DNA, the CDR3 is TGTGCCATCGGAGGGGAGAATCAGCCCCAGCATTTT. Protein product: CAIGGENQPQHF.

This clone was seen just once. The rearrangement links TRBV4-1 to TRBJ2-6; D gene uncertain. The CDR3 sequence is 15 residues long. Germline V gene sequence: CDR1 MGHRA, CDR2 YSYEKL. Trimming removed 1 base at V and 2 bases at J, with 6 bases between. Here the CDR3 DNA reads TGCGCCAGCAGCCAAGCCTCTACTGGGGCCAACGTCCTGACTTTC. Translating gives CASSQASTGANVLTF.